Listed here are 2 T cell receptor beta chains from one sample, sequenced in a study of T cells in Graves' hyperthyroidism and ophthalmopathy. The TCR beta CDR3 regions underwent amplification using RNA transcripts as the source. HTBI primers were the set used in a first-round RT-PCR of the TCR CDR3. TCRdb called the multiplex PCR reads again in MiXCR, with one record for every CDR3 protein. The sample gives almost 350,000 distinct CDR3 sequences, about a sixth of which show up once; less than 20% is in the top ten. Sample: blood. The receptors shown here come from a woman aged 40 to 55 with Graves' ophthalmopathy.

This clonotype was found many times. The chain couples TRBV19 to TRBJ1-5; tentative D call: TRBD1 (6 bases). V dropped 7 bases and J dropped 6 bases, with 16 bases sitting between them. The CDR3 runs 14 residues. The germline V gene encodes CDR1 LNHDA and CDR2 SQIVND (reference sequence). CDR3 in amino acids: CASISPGATQPQHF. The DNA of the CDR3 is TGTGCCAGTATAAGCCCGGGGGCCACTCAGCCCCAGCATTTT.

Ten or more counts support this clonotype. The chain couples TRBV7-2 to TRBJ2-3; unclear D gene. The CDR3 is made up of 12 amino acids. Germline assignment: CDR1 SGHTA and CDR2 FQGNSA. V gave up 5 bases and J gave up 2 bases, with 5 bases separating them. The CDR3 nucleotides are TGTGCCAGCAGCCAGGCCACAGATACGCAGTATTTT. This codes for CASSQATDTQYF.